The 14 T cell receptor beta chains below come from one sample, sequenced in a study of shared clonotypes between healthy human individuals. The assay was immunoSEQ multiplex PCR, and TCRdb's table has in-frame clones only and misses some. The table lists 2 million to 2.5 million clones, approximately 93% of them singletons, with around 0.37% in the top ten. Sequenced: naive CD4+ T cells from PBMCs. The sample's subset: CD45RA+ positively selected. The receptors originated from a man younger than 35 in good health. Some clones in this sample may be carry-over from other donors' samples.

As regards this clone: An end of the junction differs from the germline gene, which may be a read error. The chain uses TRBV28 and TRBJ1-1; D remains unclear. This CDR3 is built from 13 residues. Germline CDR1 is MDHEN and CDR2 is SYDVKM. The CDR3 sequence: CASSFPTNTAAFF. The CDR3 DNA follows: TGTGCCAGCAGTTTCCCCACAAACACTGCAGCTTTCTTT.

This chain uses TRBV11-1 with TRBJ2-6; D unclear. Per the germline V gene, CDR1 is SGHAT and CDR2 is FQDESV (reference sequence). Trimming removed 1 base from V and 0 bases from J, with 7 bases in between. This CDR3 contains 16 residues. Here the CDR3 DNA reads TGTGCCAGCAGCTTAGGGACGGTCTCTGGGGCCAACGTCCTGACTTTC. This gives the protein CASSLGTVSGANVLTF.

This clone was found once. This chain links TRBV28 with TRBJ1-2; possible D gene TRBD1, 5 bases. Trimming shortened V by 6 bases and J by 4 bases, and 12 bases separated the two germline ends. In germline, CDR1 is MDHEN, CDR2 SYDVKM. This CDR3 is built from 13 residues. CDR3 DNA sequence: TGTGCCAGCAGCAGGGAGGTGGTCTATGGCTACACCTTC. Translation: CASSREVVYGYTF.

The chain recombines TRBV6-5 with TRBJ2-2; 9 nucleotides align to TRBD1. The CDR3 extends over 14 amino acids. Germline V gene lookup returns CDR1 MNHEY and CDR2 SVGAGI. V lost 8 bases, J lost 6 bases, and 7 bases stayed unmatched. Written as DNA, the CDR3 is TGTGCCAGCGGGACAGGGTCGAGGTCCGGGGAGCTGTTTTTT. This sequence encodes CASGTGSRSGELFF.

Comments on this clone: Additional DNA sequences in this sample encode the identical CDR3. V gene TRBV28 combines with J gene TRBJ1-3; tentative D call: TRBD1 (6 bases). This CDR3 has 14 amino acids. The germline V gene has CDR1 MDHEN and CDR2 SYDVKM. V shed 3 bases and J shed 4 bases, with 10 bases lying between them. The CDR3 DNA follows: TGTGCCAGCAGTTTTAGGGGGGCCGGAAACACCATATATTTT. It yields the protein CASSFRGAGNTIYF.

The CDR3: CASSPLATSGYEQYF. CDR3 sequence (DNA): TGTGCCAGCAGCCCCCTCGCCACCTCTGGGTACGAGCAGTACTTC. This chain uses TRBV9 with TRBJ2-7; D is uncertain. The germline V gene encodes CDR1 SGDLS and CDR2 YYNGEE. The CDR3 runs 15 residues. V shed 4 bases and J shed 4 bases, with 18 bases lying between them.

This clone came up once. The chain carries TRBV14 and TRBJ2-7, with a possible D match to TRBD1 (6 bases). Trimming left V 0 bases short and J 3 bases short, with 12 bases between. This CDR3 is 15 amino acids long. CDR1 and CDR2 (germline): SGHDN, FVKESK. In DNA form, the CDR3 reads TGTGCCAGCAGCCAAGAGGCCTTGGACAGCTACGAGCAGTACTTC. Translation: CASSQEALDSYEQYF.

The chain carries TRBV28 and TRBJ2-1, with D maybe TRBD1 (5 bases). V lost 8 bases to trimming and J lost 2 bases, with 10 bases between them. The V gene's germline CDR1 is MDHEN and CDR2 SYDVKM. The length of the CDR3 is 13 residues. The CDR3 sequence: CASGDRAYNEQFF. CDR3 in DNA: TGTGCCAGCGGCGACAGAGCCTACAATGAGCAGTTCTTC.

In the case of this clone: The identical CDR3 is also encoded by other nucleotide sequences in the sample. This chain links TRBV27 with TRBJ2-5, with D possibly being TRBD1 or TRBD2 (6 bases each). V shed 2 bases and J shed 7 bases, with 11 bases lying between them. This CDR3 contains 13 residues. From germline, CDR1 is MNHEY and CDR2 SMNVEV (reference sequence). The CDR3 DNA sequence: TGTGCCAGCAGTTTAAAAGGGGGGAGGACCCAGTACTTC. This encodes CASSLKGGRTQYF.

The chain recombines TRBV6-1 with TRBJ1-1; unclear D gene. CDR1 MNHNS and CDR2 SASEGT come from the germline V gene. The CDR3 extends over 12 amino acids. The ends were cut back, 4 bases at V and 8 bases at J, with 11 bases in the middle. CDR3 nucleotides: TGTGCCAGCAGTGGGGTCCTGGGGGAAGCTTTCTTT. Its protein is CASSGVLGEAFF.

The chain uses TRBV5-1 and TRBJ1-3, with 12 positions matching TRBD1. Germline-derived CDR1 and CDR2 are SGHRS and YFSETQ. This CDR3 region has 17 residues. V was clipped by 4 bases and J by 0 bases; unmatched bases: 5. The CDR3 coding sequence is TGCGCCAGCAGCCCCTTGGGACAGGGGGCCTCTGGAAACACCATATATTTT. This translates into CASSPLGQGASGNTIYF.

The V and J genes are TRBV28 and TRBJ2-5; D may correspond to TRBD1 or TRBD2 (6 bases each). This CDR3 is built from 15 residues. The germline V gene has CDR1 MDHEN and CDR2 SYDVKM. V gave up 6 bases and J gave up 3 bases, with 17 bases separating them. The chain's CDR3 is CASSGGGEEEETQYF. CDR3 sequence (DNA): TGTGCCAGCAGCGGGGGCGGAGAGGAGGAAGAGACCCAGTACTTC.

V is TRBV5-1 and J is TRBJ1-2; D call uncertain. There are 16 residues in the CDR3. V lost 0 bases to trimming and J lost 5 bases, with 17 bases between them. CDR1 and CDR2 from the germline V gene are SGHRS and YFSETQ. The CDR3, as DNA: TGCGCCAGCAGCTTGGCGGCTCCTTCGAGTGGGTATGGCTACACCTTC. Residues: CASSLAAPSSGYGYTF.

The chain combines TRBV5-6 with TRBJ1-2, with D perhaps matching TRBD1 (5 bases). Germline-derived CDR1 and CDR2 are SGHDT and YYEEEE. V lost 4 bases and J lost 7, with 11 bases in between. The CDR3 extends over 12 amino acids. CDR3 nucleotide sequence: TGTGCCAGCAGCACGCCAGGGAGTGGCTACACCTTC. This gives the protein CASSTPGSGYTF.